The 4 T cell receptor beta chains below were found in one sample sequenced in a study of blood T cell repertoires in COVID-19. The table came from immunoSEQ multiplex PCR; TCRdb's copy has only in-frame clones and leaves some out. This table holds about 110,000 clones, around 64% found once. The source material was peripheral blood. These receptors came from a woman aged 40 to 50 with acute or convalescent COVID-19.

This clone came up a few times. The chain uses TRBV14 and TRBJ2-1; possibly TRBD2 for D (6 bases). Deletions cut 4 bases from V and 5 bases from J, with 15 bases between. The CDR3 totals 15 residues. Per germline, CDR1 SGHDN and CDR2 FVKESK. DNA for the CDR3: TGTGCCAGCAGCCCCTCGGGACGGACTAACAATGAGCAGTTCTTC. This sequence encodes CASSPSGRTNNEQFF. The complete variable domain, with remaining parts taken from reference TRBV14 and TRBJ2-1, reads EAGVTQFPSHSVIEKGQTVTLRCDPISGHDNLYWYRRVMGKEIKFLLHFVKESKQDESGMPNNRFLAERTGGTYSTLKVQPAELEDSGVYFCASSPSGRTNNEQFFGPGTRLTVL.

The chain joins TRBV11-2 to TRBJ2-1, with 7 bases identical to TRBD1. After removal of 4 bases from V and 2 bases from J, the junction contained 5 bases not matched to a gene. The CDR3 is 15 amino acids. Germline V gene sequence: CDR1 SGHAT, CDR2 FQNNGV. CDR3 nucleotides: TGTGCCAGCAGCTCCGAGGGGGCTACCTACAATGAGCAGTTCTTC. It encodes CASSSEGATYNEQFF. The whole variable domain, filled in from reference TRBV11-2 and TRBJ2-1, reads EAGVAQSPRYKIIEKRQSVAFWCNPISGHATLYWYQQILGQGPKLLIQFQNNGVVDDSQLPKDRFSAERLKGVDSTLKIQPAKLEDSAVYLCASSSEGATYNEQFFGPGTRLTVL.

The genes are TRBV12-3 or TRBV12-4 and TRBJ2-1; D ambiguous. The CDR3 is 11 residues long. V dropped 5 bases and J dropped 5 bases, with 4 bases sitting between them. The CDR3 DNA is TGTGCCAGCAGTAGAGACAATGAGCAGTTCTTC. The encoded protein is CASSRDNEQFF.

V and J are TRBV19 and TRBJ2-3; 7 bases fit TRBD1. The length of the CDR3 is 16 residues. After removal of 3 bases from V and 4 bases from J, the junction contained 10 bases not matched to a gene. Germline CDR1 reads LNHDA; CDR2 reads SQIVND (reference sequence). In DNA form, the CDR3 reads TGTGCCAGTAGTATGGCTGGCACAGGGGCGGCAGATACGCAGTATTTT. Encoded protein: CASSMAGTGAADTQYF. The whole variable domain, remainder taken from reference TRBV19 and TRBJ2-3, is DGGITQSPKYLFRKEGQNVTLSCEQNLNHDAMYWYRQDPGQGLRLIYYSQIVNDFQKGDIAEGYSVSREKKESFPLTVTSAQKNPTAFYLCASSMAGTGAADTQYFGPGTRLTVL.